This TCR beta chain stems from a study of blood T cell repertoires in COVID-19. Whole-study context: T cells, B-cell-depleted T cells, or PBMCs provided the cDNA or gDNA that served as material.

Original data processing: Amplification with reference gene primers provided the estimates of nucleated cell counts. Generated by immunoSEQ multiplex PCR, the TCRdb table keeps only in-frame clones and is missing some. V, J and clone size reflect that table, while D and trimming were determined from the DNA. The sample carries around 300,000 clones, around 86% recorded once. The clonotype was recovered from a man aged 45-65 years with acute or convalescent COVID-19. Sequenced sample: peripheral blood.

The CDR3 DNA reads as TGTGCCAGCACGGGCAGGGCGAACGGGGAGCTGTTTTTT. As protein: CASTGRANGELFF. This chain links TRBV7-2 with TRBJ2-2, with D tentatively TRBD1 (5 bases). The CDR3 runs to 13 residues. V was pared by 7 bases and J by 7 bases, with 13 bases between. CDR1 is SGHTA and CDR2 is FQGNSA in the germline V gene.